These 5 T cell receptor beta chains share one sample of origin, sequenced in a study of glioma-infiltrating T cells after dendritic cell vaccination. Specified time point: after dendritic cell vaccination, including at tumor progression/relapse. Repertoires were generated with immunoSEQ multiplex PCR, while TCRdb's copy carries only in-frame clones and drops some. The sample includes tens of thousands of clones, 83% of them seen just once. Sequencing used blood, obtained after dendritic cell vaccination. Receptors originate from a human donor with glioblastoma.

V is TRBV14 and J is TRBJ2-1; D perhaps matches TRBD1 (5 bases). The germline V gene has CDR1 SGHDN and CDR2 FVKESK. V was shortened by 2 bases and J by 9 bases, with 17 bases between the two germline ends. The CDR3 totals 15 residues. The chain's CDR3 is CASSQRTARVLEQFF. The CDR3 DNA sequence: TGTGCCAGCAGCCAAAGAACCGCCAGGGTGCTTGAGCAGTTCTTC.

This clone was picked up a small number of times. The chain carries TRBV9 and TRBJ1-4; 8 nucleotides align to TRBD1. Trimming took 0 bases from V and 7 from J; bases not matched to a gene: 5. Looked up from germline, CDR1 is SGDLS and CDR2 is YYNGEE. The length of the CDR3 is 15 residues. CDR3 nucleotides: TGTGCCAGCAGCGTAGATGGACAGGGTAGTGAAAAACTGTTTTTT. Its translation is CASSVDGQGSEKLFF.

The chain links TRBV9 to TRBJ1-2, with 8 bases identical to TRBD1. V trimming: 0 bases; J trimming: 0 bases; junction bases outside the gene matches: 4. From germline, CDR1 is SGDLS and CDR2 YYNGEE. This CDR3 region has 16 residues. CDR3 bases: TGTGCCAGCAGCGTAGCGACAGGGGATTCTAACTATGGCTACACCTTC. Translated: CASSVATGDSNYGYTF.

The chain is built from TRBV19 and TRBJ2-2; no clear D. CDR1 is LNHDA and CDR2 is SQIVND in the germline V gene (reference sequence). This CDR3 has 14 amino acids. V lost 3 bases and J lost 7, with 12 bases in between. Here the CDR3 reads CASSIEASIGELFF. In DNA, the CDR3 is TGTGCCAGTAGTATCGAGGCCTCGATCGGGGAGCTGTTTTTT.

The J gene is TRBJ2-3, the V gene TRBV10-3; 16 bases fit TRBD2. This CDR3 contains 17 residues. The V gene end was trimmed by 2 bases and the J gene end by 6 bases; junction bases not matched to a gene: 5. In germline, CDR1 is ENHRY, CDR2 SYGVKD. CDR3 loop: CAISEPGLAGGRDTQYF. CDR3 nucleotides: TGTGCCATCAGTGAGCCGGGACTAGCGGGGGGGAGGGATACGCAGTATTTT.